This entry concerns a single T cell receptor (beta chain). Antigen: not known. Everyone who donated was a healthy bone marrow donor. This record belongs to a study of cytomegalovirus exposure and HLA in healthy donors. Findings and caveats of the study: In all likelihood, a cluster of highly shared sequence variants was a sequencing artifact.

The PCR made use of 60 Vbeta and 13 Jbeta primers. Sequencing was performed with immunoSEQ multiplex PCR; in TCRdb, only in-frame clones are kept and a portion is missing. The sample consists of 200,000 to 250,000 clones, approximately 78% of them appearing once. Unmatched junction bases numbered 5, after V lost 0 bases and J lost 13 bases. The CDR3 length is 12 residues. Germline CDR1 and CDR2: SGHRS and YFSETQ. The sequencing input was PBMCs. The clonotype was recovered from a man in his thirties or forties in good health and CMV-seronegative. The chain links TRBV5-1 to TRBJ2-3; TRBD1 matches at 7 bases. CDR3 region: CASSLETGSKYF. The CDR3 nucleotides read TGCGCCAGCAGCTTGGAGACAGGGAGCAAGTATTTT.